The source of this TCR beta chain is a study of T cell clones after liver transplantation. Background on the study: Three of the eight recipients were HCV-positive; the rest had non-autoimmune, non-viral transplant indications.

As to this clone: The same CDR3 also results from other DNA sequences found in this sample.

Per germline, CDR1 SGHRS and CDR2 YFSETQ. Trimming took 4 bases from V and 2 from J; bases not matched to a gene: 6. This CDR3 has 15 residues. Here immunoSEQ multiplex PCR was the method, and the copy in TCRdb shows in-frame clones only, minus some. The sample carries some 120,000 clones, about nine tenths recorded once. Sequences were derived from CD4+ T cells from blood, sampled 12 months after liver transplant. The receptor was derived from a human patient who received a liver transplant. Some T cells may be the graft donor's. The rearrangement links TRBV5-1 to TRBJ2-5, with 9 nucleotides matching TRBD1. CDR3 region: CASSLEDRGQETQYF. For the CDR3, the DNA is TGCGCCAGCAGCCTCGAGGACAGGGGACAAGAGACCCAGTACTTC.